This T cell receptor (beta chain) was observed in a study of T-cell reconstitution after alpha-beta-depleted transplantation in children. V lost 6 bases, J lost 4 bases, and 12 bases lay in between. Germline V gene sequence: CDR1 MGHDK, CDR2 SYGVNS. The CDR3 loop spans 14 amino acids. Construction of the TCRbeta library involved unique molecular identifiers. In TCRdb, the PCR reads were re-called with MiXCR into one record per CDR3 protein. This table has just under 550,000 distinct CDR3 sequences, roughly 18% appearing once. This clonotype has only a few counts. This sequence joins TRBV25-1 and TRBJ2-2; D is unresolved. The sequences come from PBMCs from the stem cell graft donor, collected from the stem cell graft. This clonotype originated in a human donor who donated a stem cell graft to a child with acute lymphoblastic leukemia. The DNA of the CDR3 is TGTGCCAGCAGCAAAGGGTCGGGCACCGGGGAGCTGTTTTTT. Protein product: CASSKGSGTGELFF.